What follows describes a single T cell receptor (beta chain). Its specificity is unknown. This entry is derived from a study of shared clonotypes between healthy human individuals. Study-wide results and limits: Non-shared clonotypes displayed generation probabilities falling below those of clonotypes present in all four donors.

Per germline, CDR1 LNHDA and CDR2 SQIVND (reference sequence). Trimming cost V 3 bases and J 0 bases, with 9 bases left between them. The CDR3 runs 15 residues. The authors split each subset's genomic DNA evenly across several immunoSEQ plates. Sequenced by immunoSEQ multiplex PCR; TCRdb stores in-frame clones only, minus some. In the table there are a few million clones, 93% of which are singletons. This TCR derives from a man between 18 and 29 years old in good health. Some clones in this sample may be carry-over from other donors' samples. The chain joins TRBV19 to TRBJ1-3; D remains unclear. The material sequenced was naive CD4+ T cells from PBMCs. As for subset: CD45RA+ positively selected. The CDR3 DNA reads TGTGCCAGTAGTATGGCAGGTAGCTCTGGAAACACCATATATTTT. Protein: CASSMAGSSGNTIYF.